Listed below are T cell receptor beta chains from one sample, sequenced in a study of OX40 agonist ivuxolimab in advanced cancers. Method: immunoSEQ multiplex PCR; TCRdb's copy keeps in-frame clones and lacks some. This repertoire shows more than 75,000 clones, about 88% found once; its top ten account for 5.5% to 7%. The source material was CD4+ or CD8+ T cells sorted from blood, sampled in a trial of the OX40 agonist ivuxolimab. These receptors all stem from an adult with an advanced solid tumor such as melanoma, head and neck, liver or kidney cancer. The CDR3 runs from the conserved cysteine through the conserved F or W. Each record gives: V gene, J gene, CDR3 protein.

TRBV27	TRBJ1-4	CASSLQGVGGEKLFF
TRBV9	TRBJ1-5	CASSVDGAGQPQHF
TRBV28	TRBJ2-5	CASSLETQYF
TRBV28	TRBJ2-2	CASSAGFTGELFF
TRBV5-6	TRBJ1-6	CASSIRRTVANSPLHF
TRBV7-9	TRBJ1-3	CASSLRQGEGNTIYF
TRBV6-1	TRBJ2-3	CASSLLAGGTDTQYF
TRBV7-6	TRBJ2-1	CASSPAGTGIGYNEQFF
TRBV6-5	TRBJ2-1	CASSSQLGSHEQFF
TRBV28	TRBJ2-5	CASSLPGTSWETQYF
TRBV9	TRBJ1-2	CASSVVGGNYGYTF
TRBV6-6	TRBJ1-3	CASRPALASGNTIYF
TRBV4-1	TRBJ1-2	CASSHPRGRGREESNYGYTF
TRBV30	TRBJ2-1	CAWINTYNEQFF
TRBV13	TRBJ2-7	CASSHRTGGFYEQYF
TRBV7-2	TRBJ1-2	CASSLGGWGGYTF